Listed here are 2 T cell receptor beta chains from one sample, sequenced in a study of cytomegalovirus exposure and HLA in healthy donors (dated by TCRdb to about 2017). Library construction relied on the immunoSEQ multiplex PCR assay. A mixture of 60 forward primers for TCR Vbeta segments and 13 reverse primers for TCR Jbeta segments was used in the multiplex PCR. This immuneACCESS table, as held by TCRdb, lists in-frame sequences with V and J called but not all clones. Of the missing ones, under half trace to an unresolved V gene in checked studies; the others have no known cause. The sample table contains some 110,000 clones; only one count was recorded for 77% of them. The ten largest make up 9.5% to 15% of the sample. Sequencing was done on a sample of PBMCs. These receptors were collected from a woman between 40 and 50 years old in good health and CMV-seropositive.

This sequence joins TRBV29-1 and TRBJ1-1, with a possible D match to TRBD1 (6 bases). Trimming removed 7 bases at V and 0 bases at J, with 12 bases between. Germline CDR1 SQVTM, CDR2 ANQGSEA. The CDR3 has 13 residues. The CDR3 nucleotides read TGCAGCGCAGGGGACACCCTGAACACTGAAGCTTTCTTT. Encoded protein: CSAGDTLNTEAFF.

The V call is TRBV6-1, the J call TRBJ2-1, with 8 bases that match TRBD2. The V segment lost 10 bases and the J segment 12 bases; nucleotides outside the gene matches: 20. The CDR3 is made up of 15 amino acids. Germline V gives CDR1 MNHNS, CDR2 SASEGT. The DNA of the CDR3 is TGTGCCACCATAATTCGGGAGGGCCGTGGTGAAGGGCAGTTCTTC. It yields the protein CATIIREGRGEGQFF.